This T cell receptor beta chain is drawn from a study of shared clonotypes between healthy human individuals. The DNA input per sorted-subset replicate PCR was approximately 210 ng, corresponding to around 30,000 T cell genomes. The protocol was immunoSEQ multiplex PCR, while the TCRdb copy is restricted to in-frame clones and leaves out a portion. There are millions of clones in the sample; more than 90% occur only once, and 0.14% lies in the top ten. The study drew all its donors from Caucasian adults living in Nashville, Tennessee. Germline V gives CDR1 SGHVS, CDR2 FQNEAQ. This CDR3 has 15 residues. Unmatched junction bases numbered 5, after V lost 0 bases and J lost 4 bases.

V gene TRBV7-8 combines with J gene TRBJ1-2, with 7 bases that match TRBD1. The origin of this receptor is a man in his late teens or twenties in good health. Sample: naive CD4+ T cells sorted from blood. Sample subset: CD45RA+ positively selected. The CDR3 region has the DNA TGTGCCAGCAGCTTAGCGGGACAGCAAGTCTATGGCTACACCTTC. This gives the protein CASSLAGQQVYGYTF.